This T cell receptor (beta chain) was found in a study of cytomegalovirus exposure and HLA in healthy donors. The study's findings and limits: Most TCR sequences were rare, but some public TCRs occurred in many donors. Cytomegalovirus status was reportedly diagnosed by the classifier with high specificity and sensitivity.

A 120-subject validation cohort, separate from the approximately 670-subject first cohort, supplied the donors. Method: immunoSEQ multiplex PCR; TCRdb's copy keeps in-frame clones and lacks some. The table includes 92,000 or so clones, roughly 96% detected once. The germline V and J ends were trimmed by 3 bases and 1 base, with 7 bases remaining between them. CDR1 and CDR2 from the germline V gene are SGHDT and YYEEEE. The CDR3 is made up of 13 amino acids. As to this clone: What it binds is unknown.

The receptor's source is a man aged 18 to 29 in good health and CMV-seronegative. The chain is built from TRBV5-6 and TRBJ1-1; D is unclear. The sequenced sample was PBMCs. CDR3 protein: CASSSQANTEAFF. As DNA, the CDR3 is TGTGCCAGCAGCTCCCAAGCGAACACTGAAGCTTTCTTT.